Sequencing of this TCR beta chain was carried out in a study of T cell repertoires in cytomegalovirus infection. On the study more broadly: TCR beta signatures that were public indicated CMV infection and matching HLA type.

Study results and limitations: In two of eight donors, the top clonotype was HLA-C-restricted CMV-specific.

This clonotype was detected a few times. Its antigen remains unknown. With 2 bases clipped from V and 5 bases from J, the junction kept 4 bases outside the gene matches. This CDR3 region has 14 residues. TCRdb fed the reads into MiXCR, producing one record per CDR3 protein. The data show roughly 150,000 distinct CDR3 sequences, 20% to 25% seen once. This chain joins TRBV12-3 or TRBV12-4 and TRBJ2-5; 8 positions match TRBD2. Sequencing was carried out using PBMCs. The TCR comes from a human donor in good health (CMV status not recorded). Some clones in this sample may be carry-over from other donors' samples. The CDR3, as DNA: TGTGCCAGCAGTTTAAAGAGCGGGAGTGAGACCCAGTACTTC. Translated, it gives CASSLKSGSETQYF.